The 10 T cell receptor beta chains below all came from one sample that was sequenced in a study of beta chain features in type 1 diabetes. Every bit of the isolated RNA underwent reverse transcription, so sequencing read expressed TCRB transcripts. Repertoires were generated with immunoSEQ multiplex PCR, while TCRdb's copy carries only in-frame clones and drops some. The sample carries under 500,000 clones, about 29% recorded once. The sequenced material came from naive CD4+ T cells from blood. The receptors originated from a man between 18 and 35 years old in good health.

The chain has TRBV6-4 and TRBJ1-1; D gene unclear. Trimming took 4 bases from V and 3 from J, leaving 9 bases between them. CDR1 MRHNA and CDR2 SNTAGT come from the germline V gene. The CDR3 sequence is 13 residues long. CDR3 DNA sequence: TGTGCCAGCAGTGCCGAGATGGACACTGAAGCTTTCTTT. Translating gives CASSAEMDTEAFF.

The sample holds a few counts of this clone. The J gene is TRBJ2-3, the V gene TRBV28; TRBD2 is a possible D gene (5 bases). Trimming pared 3 bases from V and 2 bases from J, leaving 9 bases between. This CDR3 contains 14 residues. Germline CDR1 MDHEN, CDR2 SYDVKM. The CDR3 bases are TGTGCCAGCAGTTTTGTCGGGGACACAGATACGCAGTATTTT. It is translated as CASSFVGDTDTQYF.

This clone has just a few counts. The rearrangement joins TRBV29-1 to TRBJ2-1, with D possibly being TRBD1 or TRBD2 (5 bases each). V lost 4 bases, J lost 9 bases, and 19 bases lay in between. Germline V gene data show CDR1 as SQVTM and CDR2 as ANQGSEA. The CDR3 runs to 14 residues. This chain's CDR3 is CSVVEGIGLGEQFF. CDR3 coding DNA: TGCAGCGTTGTAGAGGGGATAGGGTTGGGTGAGCAGTTCTTC.

This sequence joins TRBV25-1 and TRBJ2-3; 10 bases fit TRBD2. Losses at the gene ends were 5 bases for V and 2 bases for J; bases not matched to a gene: 7. Germline CDR1 MGHDK, CDR2 SYGVNS. The CDR3 length is 16 residues. This CDR3 reads CASSSLAGVNTDTQYF. The CDR3 coding sequence is TGTGCCAGCAGTTCCCTAGCGGGAGTTAACACAGATACGCAGTATTTT.

CDR3 in amino acids: CASSQEGGYGYTF. The CDR3 DNA follows: TGTGCCAGCAGTCAGGAAGGGGGATATGGCTACACCTTC. The V and J genes are TRBV2 and TRBJ1-2; a weak D match, TRBD1 (6 bases). The V gene lost 5 bases and the J gene lost 5 bases, with 12 bases spanning the gap. Germline V gene sequence: CDR1 SNHLY, CDR2 FYNNEI. The CDR3 runs to 13 residues. Using reference TRBV2 and TRBJ1-2 for the parts outside the CDR3, the full variable domain is EPEVTQTPSHQVTQMGQEVILRCVPISNHLYFYWYRQILGQKVEFLVSFYNNEISEKSEIFDDQFSVERPDGSNFTLKIRSTKLEDSAMYFCASSQEGGYGYTFGSGTRLTVV.

As for this clone: This CDR3 is also generated by other DNA sequences in the sample. The chain has TRBV7-2 and TRBJ2-1; 9 bases are shared with TRBD2. Germline V gives CDR1 SGHTA, CDR2 FQGNSA. CDR3 length equals 15 residues. Trimming at V came to 6 bases and at J to 2 bases, leaving 5 bases not matched to a gene. Written as DNA, the CDR3 is TGTGCCAGCAGTTCGACTAGCGGAGCCTACAATGAGCAGTTCTTC. It codes for CASSSTSGAYNEQFF.

This clone has a handful of counts. This sequence joins TRBV29-1 and TRBJ2-7; TRBD2 matches 9 bases. The germline V gene encodes CDR1 SQVTM and CDR2 ANQGSEA. The CDR3 extends over 13 amino acids. Trimming at V came to 7 bases and at J to 3 bases, leaving 7 bases not matched to a gene. CDR3 nucleotides: TGCAGCGCCCAAACGACTAGCGGCTACGAGCAGTACTTC. Translation: CSAQTTSGYEQYF.

This chain connects TRBV25-1 to TRBJ2-5; D gene uncertain. The V gene's germline CDR1 is MGHDK and CDR2 SYGVNS. This CDR3 spans 12 amino acids. V lost 5 bases and J 5 bases, leaving 9 bases between the germline ends. The DNA of the CDR3 is TGTGCCAGCAGTTTCCGGGCCGAGACCCAGTACTTC. Amino acids: CASSFRAETQYF. The whole variable domain, remainder taken from reference TRBV25-1 and TRBJ2-5, is EADIYQTPRYLVIGTGKKITLECSQTMGHDKMYWYQQDPGMELHLIHYSYGVNSTEKGDLSSESTVSRIRTEHFPLTLESARPSHTSQYLCASSFRAETQYFGPGTRLLVL.

This clone appeared a single time. The rearrangement joins TRBV6-5 to TRBJ2-5; 13 nucleotides agree with TRBD2. Germline lookup yields CDR1 MNHEY and CDR2 SVGAGI. Unmatched junction bases numbered 3, after V lost 6 bases and J lost 2 bases. The CDR3 is 15 amino acids. The CDR3 here is CASSPGLAGQETQYF. The CDR3 DNA sequence: TGTGCCAGCAGCCCGGGACTAGCGGGACAAGAGACCCAGTACTTC.

This clone has more than one count but fewer than ten. The sample holds other DNA sequences that translate to the same CDR3. This chain links TRBV30 with TRBJ2-5; D not resolved. The CDR3 is 11 amino acids. Per the germline V gene, CDR1 is GTSNPN and CDR2 is SVGIG (reference sequence). Trimming left V 1 base short and J 5 bases short, with 5 bases between. The CDR3 loop is CAWSAGETQYF. The DNA for the CDR3 is TGTGCCTGGAGTGCCGGGGAGACCCAGTACTTC. Based on the CDR3 plus reference TRBV30 and TRBJ2-5, the full variable domain is SQTIHQWPATLVQPVGSPLSLECTVEGTSNPNLYWYRQAAGRGLQLLFYSVGIGQISSEVPQNLSASRPQDRQFILSSKKLLLSDSGFYLCAWSAGETQYFGPGTRLLVL.